This T cell receptor (beta chain) was sequenced during a study of blood T cell repertoires in COVID-19. Study-wide context: Whether acute or convalescent, the COVID-19 samples came from the United States, Italy and Spain. Sources were T cells, B-cell-depleted T cells, or PBMCs; the material itself was cDNA or gDNA.

Per the authors' pipeline: Using reference gene primer amplification, nucleated cell counts were estimated. Assay: immunoSEQ multiplex PCR; the TCRdb copy retains only in-frame clones and omits some. V and J calls and clone size are those listed in that table; D and trimming were worked out from the DNA. This repertoire shows roughly 130,000 clones, around 80% found once; its top ten account for about 3.6%. The CDR3 contains 13 residues. Germline lookup yields CDR1 MGHDK and CDR2 SYGVNS. The germline V and J ends were trimmed by 2 bases and 5 bases, with 7 bases remaining between them. Sequences were obtained from peripheral blood. V usage is TRBV25-1 and J usage is TRBJ2-1, with D uncertain. The receptor was isolated from a man in his fifties or sixties with acute or convalescent COVID-19. As DNA, the CDR3 is TGTGCCAGCAGTGAAACCCTAAACAATGAGCAGTTCTTC. Its translation is CASSETLNNEQFF.